The sequence of this TCR beta chain was determined in a study of cytomegalovirus exposure and HLA in healthy donors (TCRdb year 2017). With regard to the full study: According to an earlier analysis of several hundred of the donors, about 179 million T cells yielded 120 million or so unique TCR beta sequences and roughly 280 Gb of sequence data. The study used immunosequencing to profile the T cell repertoires of under 700 subjects and linked those repertoires to cytomegalovirus serostatus. Both class I and class II loci were covered by HLA typing, at four-digit resolution. Several DR-DQ haplotypes were handled as single units for association and clustering, since linkage in the cohort was strong. On average, roughly 240,000 unique TCR beta nucleotide sequences were sequenced per donor among a few hundred genotyped donors of the cohort, with roughly a sixth of those sequences being non-productive. To predict cytomegalovirus infection status, the study combined high-throughput TCR immunosequencing, statistical association of individual TCRs with disease status, and machine learning. A later genetic analysis used genome-wide SNP genotypes for 398 of the 666 donors, treating that subset as a discovery cohort. The study aimed to test whether cataloging public T cell receptors could reveal signatures of past pathogen exposure. Every repertoire in the discovery cohort had been generated on one and the same sequencing platform. In the later analysis, no new phenotypic data were used to find candidate immune exposures; instead, reliance was placed on TCR beta sequences and their occurrence across donors. Typing coverage differed by locus: A, B, C, DRB1 and DQB1 were typed in about 620-640 donors, DQA1 in about 500, DPA1 in approximately 600, and DPB1 in just under 480. Roughly 300 gigabases of sequencing data and 80 million or so unique TCR sequences were included in an early release covering about 700 HLA-typed donors. A later analysis re-examined previously published TCR beta repertoires from hundreds of donors and added high-resolution HLA genotyping to investigate patterns of TCR occurrence. An earlier analysis of approximately 580 of the donors used high-throughput TCR beta sequencing to judge whether each TCR beta V gene segment behaved as functional or pseudogenic. Donor age, sex, ethnicity and CMV serostatus were compiled alongside the repertoire data. Among the roughly 400 genotyped donors, under 90% belonged to the genetic ancestry cluster associated with self-reported Caucasian donors. Along with the approximately 700-subject first cohort, a separate validation cohort of over a hundred different subjects was used. The full study reports these points: HLA typing was unavailable for some donors at each locus, so association tests used only the typed subset. According to a later analysis, parvovirus B19, influenza, CMV and Epstein-Barr virus appeared linked to several top co-occurrence clusters. The 87-base-pair reads could not distinguish some IMGT-functional V segments, including TRBV6-2 and TRBV6-3, so those segments were excluded. When HLA alleles, especially DR and DQ, strongly co-occurred, attributing TCR associations to individual alleles was difficult. According to a later genetic analysis, donors in an Asian-associated ancestry cluster had fewer N-insertions in productive TCRs than the approximately 630-donor mean. In a later analysis, TCR association rates were found to vary across HLA loci, with the most associated TCRs seen for DRB1 alleles and the fewest for HLA-C alleles. The study gave a list of some 150 TCR beta chains associated with cytomegalovirus. Linkage disequilibrium might explain the correlated functional status among segregating V segments, but an unknown experimental factor could not be ruled out. A cluster of highly shared sequence variants was judged likely to represent a technical artifact of the sequencing pipeline. An earlier analysis of approximately 530 of the donors showed that most TCR beta V segments appeared in productive rearrangements either about 87% or about 30% of the time, which broadly matched IMGT annotations. A further reported finding was that TCR beta sequences accurately predicted the HLA-A and HLA-B alleles for most subjects in the first cohort. At a false discovery rate of 0.05, a later analysis linked around 17,000 TCR beta sequences to specific HLA alleles. The classifier was reported to diagnose cytomegalovirus status with high specificity and sensitivity in both the original and validation cohorts. A later genetic analysis associated a missense DCLRE1C variant with V-gene and J-gene trimming of TCR beta chains, and an independent cohort replicated the association. Sequencing depth was assumed to be roughly uniform across donors in the presence/absence analyses, though that assumption may not hold. This cohort had only TCR beta chains sequenced, and the lack of alpha or paired-chain data limited which features could be detected. In vitro tests confirmed that a few of the cytomegalovirus-associated TCR beta chains recognize cytomegalovirus antigens. For the cohort, immune exposure information was limited to CMV serostatus. In a later analysis, HLA-associated TCR beta chains were found to be more clonally expanded and to have lower generation probabilities than equally common non-associated chains. Across donors, most TCR sequences were observed very rarely, whereas some public TCRs were present in many individuals. In a later analysis, most CMV-associated TCR beta chains were found to appear HLA-restricted, with HLA associations seemingly driven largely by CMV exposure. It was suggested by the authors that the approach could potentially be generalized to other disease states and immunological phenotypes. The earlier analysis of around 600 of the donors excluded 15 to 20 rarely observed V segments, including chromosome 9 orphons, because counts were too low.

The cohort comprised some 700 healthy bone marrow donors. At the time of sampling, every cohort member was nominally healthy, though immune exposures that went unrecorded were likely present. The donor tested CMV seronegative and was one of the 352 seronegative cohort members. A peripheral blood sample was provided by each donor, and peripheral blood mononuclear cells were used for TCR beta sequencing. The Qiagen DNeasy Blood Extraction Kit was used to extract genomic DNA from the blood cell samples. This clone is a singleton in its sample. The clone's antigen remains unknown. Base qualities were left out, and no much larger clone turns up one base away. Via the germline V gene, CDR1 is SNHLY and CDR2 FYNNEI. Taken from cysteine to phenylalanine, the CDR3 has 14 residues. CDR3 DNA only is kept here, 42 bases in frame from base 1. V is cut by 6 bases and J by 8 bases, and the space between the germline ends is 16 bases.

Preparation of the library involved the immunoSEQ multiplex PCR assay. The multiplex PCR relied on a mix of 60 forward primers for TCR Vbeta segments and 13 reverse primers for TCR Jbeta segments. The CDR3 region of rearranged TCR beta genes was amplified from genomic DNA with a multiplex PCR assay. Amplified TCR beta libraries were sequenced as 87-base-pair reads on the Illumina HiSeq System. The authors' analysis ran thus. In a later analysis, roughly 80 million unique TCR beta chains were counted across the roughly 670 repertoires, and around 10 million of these chains were shared by at least two donors. Raw reads were error-corrected and collapsed into unique sequences with a nearest-neighbor algorithm that merged closely related sequences to remove PCR and sequencing errors. Alignment of CDR3 sequences to IMGT reference sequences was used to assign V, D and J gene segments. For a sequence to be retained, at least a six-nucleotide match to both a V gene segment and a J gene segment was required. A rearrangement was called productive if the CDR3 had no stop codons and remained in frame with V and J, and every other rearrangement was called non-productive. Following IMGT convention, CDR3 was defined as the stretch from the second conserved V-encoded cysteine up to the conserved J-encoded phenylalanine. The earlier analysis of about 640 of the donors excluded any sequence lacking an unambiguous match to a single V gene segment. An earlier analysis of a few hundred of the donors called V segments functional above 56.7% productive rearrangements and segregating when the between-donor standard deviation exceeded 5%. A statistical classification framework was developed to diagnose cytomegalovirus status using the catalog of TCR beta chain sequences. In a later analysis, TCR nucleotide sequences were compared against IMGT/GENE-DB human TR gene sequences so that V and J genes could be assigned. In a later analysis, CDR3 sequences and most-parsimonious VDJ recombination scenarios were assigned using the TCRdist pipeline. In a later analysis, every TCR beta chain was defined by the combination of its CDR3 amino acid sequence and its V-gene family, and reads without a unique V-gene family were dropped. To address suspected cross-contamination and a sequencing artifact, a later analysis removed a few hundred highly shared, low-generation-probability nucleotide sequences. In a later analysis, a clonal expansion index was calculated for each public chain from normalized within-repertoire ranks of inferred template counts. In a later analysis, generation probabilities were computed using a VDJ recombination model fitted to out-of-frame rearrangements, and the results were checked against IGoR. Hypergeometric tests were used in a later analysis to score TCR-TCR, TCR-HLA and TCR-CMV co-occurrence, with a repertoire-size bias correction applied to the TCR pairs. False discovery rates were estimated in a later analysis by permuting HLA or CMV assignments 20 times. In a later analysis, co-occurring TCRs were grouped using DBSCAN, with TCRdist sequence similarity added in when clustering inside HLA-allele-positive subsets. Repertoires with fewer than 30,000 or more than 120,000 public chains, plus five repertoires with anomalous nucleotide sharing, were excluded from co-occurrence clustering. In TCRdb, the immuneACCESS table is reduced to in-frame sequences with V and J assigned. These tables do not hold every clone; where another copy was compared, an unresolved V gene accounts for under half, and the others remain unexplained. D and trimming come from the DNA, and the V and J calls and clone size come from that table. Recorded for this sample are over 200,000 clones; 60% to 80% of them occurred a single time. The leading ten clones occupy less than 2% of the sample.

The TCR comes from a male donor in good health and CMV-seronegative. In this chain, TRBV2 is recombined with TRBJ1-4, with a weak D call of TRBD1 (6 bases match). Sample: PBMCs. The DNA sequence is as follows: TGTGCCAGCAGCAAACAGGGAGGGTGGGAAAAACTGTTTTTT. This translates into CASSKQGGWEKLFF.